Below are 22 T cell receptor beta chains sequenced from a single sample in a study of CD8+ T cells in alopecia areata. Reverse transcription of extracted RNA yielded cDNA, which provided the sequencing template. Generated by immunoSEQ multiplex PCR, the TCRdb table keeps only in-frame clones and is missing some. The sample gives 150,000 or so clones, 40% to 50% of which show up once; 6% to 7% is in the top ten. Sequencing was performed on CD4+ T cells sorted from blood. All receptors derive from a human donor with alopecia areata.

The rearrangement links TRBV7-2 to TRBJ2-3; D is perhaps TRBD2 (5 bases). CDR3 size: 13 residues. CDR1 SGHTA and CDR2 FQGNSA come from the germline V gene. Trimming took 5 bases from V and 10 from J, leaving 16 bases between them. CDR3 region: CASSPSSGKPQYF. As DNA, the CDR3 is TGTGCCAGCAGCCCCAGCAGCGGAAAGCCGCAGTATTTT.

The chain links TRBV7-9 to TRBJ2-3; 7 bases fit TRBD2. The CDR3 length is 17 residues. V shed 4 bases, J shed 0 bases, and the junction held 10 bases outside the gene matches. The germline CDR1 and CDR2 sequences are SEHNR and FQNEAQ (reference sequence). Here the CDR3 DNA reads TGTGCCAGCAGCTCTTGGACTAGGGCAACTAGCACAGATACGCAGTATTTT. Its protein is CASSSWTRATSTDTQYF.

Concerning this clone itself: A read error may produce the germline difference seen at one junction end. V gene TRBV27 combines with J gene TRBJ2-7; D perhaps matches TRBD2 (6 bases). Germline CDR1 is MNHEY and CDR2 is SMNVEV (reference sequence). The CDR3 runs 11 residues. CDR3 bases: TGTGCCAGCAGTCCCCTTGGGACTGGTGTTTTC. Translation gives CASSPLGTGVF.

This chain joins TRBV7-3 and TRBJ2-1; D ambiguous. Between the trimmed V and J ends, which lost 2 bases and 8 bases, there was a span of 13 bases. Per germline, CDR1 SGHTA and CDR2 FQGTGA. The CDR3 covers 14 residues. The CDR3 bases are TGTGCCAGCAGCTTAGTCGGCTGGGCGGATGAGCAGTTCTTC. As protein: CASSLVGWADEQFF.

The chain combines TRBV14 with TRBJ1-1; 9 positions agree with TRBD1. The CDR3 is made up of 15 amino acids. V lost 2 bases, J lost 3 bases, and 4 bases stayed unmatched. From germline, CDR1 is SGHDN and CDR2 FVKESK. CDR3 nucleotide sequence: TGTGCCAGCAGCCAACGGACAGGGGCAGACACTGAAGCTTTCTTT. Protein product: CASSQRTGADTEAFF.

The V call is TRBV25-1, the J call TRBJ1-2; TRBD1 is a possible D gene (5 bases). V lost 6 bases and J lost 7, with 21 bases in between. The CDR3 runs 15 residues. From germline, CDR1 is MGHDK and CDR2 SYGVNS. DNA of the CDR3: TGTGCCAGCAGCGCTAAGGGGCCAGGTCCGACTGGCTACACCTTC. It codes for CASSAKGPGPTGYTF.

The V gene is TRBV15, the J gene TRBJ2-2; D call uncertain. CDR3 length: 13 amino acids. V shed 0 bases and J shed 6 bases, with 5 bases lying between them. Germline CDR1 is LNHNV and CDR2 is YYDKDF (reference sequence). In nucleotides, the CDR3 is TGTGCCACCAGCAGAGATCCCCCCGGGGAGCTGTTTTTT. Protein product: CATSRDPPGELFF.

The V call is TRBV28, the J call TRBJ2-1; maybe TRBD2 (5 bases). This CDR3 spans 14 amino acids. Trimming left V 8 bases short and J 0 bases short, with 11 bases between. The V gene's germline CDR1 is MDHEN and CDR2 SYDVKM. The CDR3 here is CASRTPSSYNEQFF. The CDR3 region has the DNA TGTGCCAGCCGGACTCCGAGCTCCTACAATGAGCAGTTCTTC.

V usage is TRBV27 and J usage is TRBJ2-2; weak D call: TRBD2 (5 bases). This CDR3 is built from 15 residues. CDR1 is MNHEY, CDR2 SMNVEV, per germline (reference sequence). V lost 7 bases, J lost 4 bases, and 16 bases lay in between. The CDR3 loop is CASTLEARGTGELFF. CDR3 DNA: TGTGCCAGCACCCTGGAGGCTCGTGGCACCGGGGAGCTGTTTTTT.

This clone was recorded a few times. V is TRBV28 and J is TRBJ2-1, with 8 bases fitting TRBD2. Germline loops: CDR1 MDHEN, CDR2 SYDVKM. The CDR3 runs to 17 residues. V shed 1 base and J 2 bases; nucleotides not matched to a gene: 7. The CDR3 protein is CASSLYPSGSPYNEQFF. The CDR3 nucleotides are TGTGCCAGCAGTTTATACCCAAGCGGGAGTCCCTACAATGAGCAGTTCTTC.

CDR3 DNA sequence: TGTGCCTGGAGAGCGAACACTGAAGCTTTCTTT. Residues: CAWRANTEAFF. V gene TRBV30 combines with J gene TRBJ1-1; no reliable D call. The germline gives CDR1 GTSNPN, CDR2 SVGIG (reference sequence). V lost 3 bases and J 1 base, leaving 3 bases between the germline ends. The CDR3 covers 11 residues.

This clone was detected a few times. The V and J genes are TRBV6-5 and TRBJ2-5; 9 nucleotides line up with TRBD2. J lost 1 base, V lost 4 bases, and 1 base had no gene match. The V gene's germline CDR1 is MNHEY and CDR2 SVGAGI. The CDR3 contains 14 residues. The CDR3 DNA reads TGTGCCAGCAGTTTGGGACTAGCCCAAGAGACCCAGTACTTC. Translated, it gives CASSLGLAQETQYF.

This CDR3 reads CASLQDFEAFF. CDR3 DNA: TGTGCCTCATTACAGGATTTTGAAGCTTTCTTT. The genes are TRBV28 and TRBJ1-1; the D gene is possibly TRBD1 (5 bases). The CDR3 consists of 11 residues. In germline, CDR1 is MDHEN, CDR2 SYDVKM. V was clipped by 11 bases and J by 7 bases, with 14 bases between them. Full variable domain (remainder filled in from reference TRBV28 and TRBJ1-1): DVKVTQSSRYLVKRTGEKVFLECVQDMDHENMFWYRQDPGLGLRLIYFSYDVKMKEKGDIPEGYSVSREKKERFSLILESASTNQTSMYLCASLQDFEAFFGQGTRLTVV.

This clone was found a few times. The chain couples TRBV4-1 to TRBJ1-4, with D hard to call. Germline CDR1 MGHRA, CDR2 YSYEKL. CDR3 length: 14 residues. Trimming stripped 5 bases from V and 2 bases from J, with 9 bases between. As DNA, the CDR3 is TGCGCCAGCAGCACCAGTACGACTAATGAAAAACTGTTTTTT. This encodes CASSTSTTNEKLFF.

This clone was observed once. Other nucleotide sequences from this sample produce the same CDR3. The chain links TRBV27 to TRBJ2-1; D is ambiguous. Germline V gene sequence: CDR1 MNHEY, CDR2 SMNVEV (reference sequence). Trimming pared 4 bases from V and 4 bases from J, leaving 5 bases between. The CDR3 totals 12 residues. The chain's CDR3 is CASSSPYNEQFF. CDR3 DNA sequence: TGTGCCAGCAGTTCCCCATACAATGAGCAGTTCTTC.

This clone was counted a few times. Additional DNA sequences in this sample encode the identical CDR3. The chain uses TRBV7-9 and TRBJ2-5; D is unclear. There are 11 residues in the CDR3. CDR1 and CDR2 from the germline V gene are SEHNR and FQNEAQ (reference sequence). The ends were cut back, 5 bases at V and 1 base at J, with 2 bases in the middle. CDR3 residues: CASSPQETQYF. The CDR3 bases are TGTGCCAGCAGCCCCCAAGAGACCCAGTACTTC.

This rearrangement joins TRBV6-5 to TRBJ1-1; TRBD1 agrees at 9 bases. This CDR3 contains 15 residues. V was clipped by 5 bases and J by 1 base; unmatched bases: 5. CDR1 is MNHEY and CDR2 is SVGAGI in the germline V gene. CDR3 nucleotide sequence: TGTGCCAGCAGTGCTGGACAGGGGCCGAACACTGAAGCTTTCTTT. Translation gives CASSAGQGPNTEAFF.

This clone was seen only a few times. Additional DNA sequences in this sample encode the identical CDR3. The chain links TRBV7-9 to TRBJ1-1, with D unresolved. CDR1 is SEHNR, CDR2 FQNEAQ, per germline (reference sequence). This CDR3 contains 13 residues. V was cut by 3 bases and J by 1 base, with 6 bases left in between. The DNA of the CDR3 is TGTGCCAGCAGCTTTGGCAGGAACACTGAAGCTTTCTTT. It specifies CASSFGRNTEAFF.

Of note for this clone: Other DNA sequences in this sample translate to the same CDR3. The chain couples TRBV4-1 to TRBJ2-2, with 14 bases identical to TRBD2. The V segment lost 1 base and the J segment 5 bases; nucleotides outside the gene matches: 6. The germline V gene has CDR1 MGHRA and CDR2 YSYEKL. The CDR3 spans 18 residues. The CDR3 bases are TGCGCCAGCAGCCAAGGGGGACTAGCGGGAGTAGGAACCGGGGAGCTGTTTTTT. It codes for CASSQGGLAGVGTGELFF.

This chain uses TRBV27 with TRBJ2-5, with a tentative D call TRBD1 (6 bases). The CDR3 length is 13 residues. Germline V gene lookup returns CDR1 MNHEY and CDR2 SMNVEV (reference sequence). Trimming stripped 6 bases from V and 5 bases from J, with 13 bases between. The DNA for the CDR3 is TGTGCCAGCAGACCTACAGGGCGGGAGACCCAGTACTTC. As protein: CASRPTGRETQYF.

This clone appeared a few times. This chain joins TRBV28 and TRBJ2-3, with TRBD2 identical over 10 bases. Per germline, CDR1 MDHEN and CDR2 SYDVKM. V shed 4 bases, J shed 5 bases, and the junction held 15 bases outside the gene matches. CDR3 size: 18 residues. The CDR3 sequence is CASSSRSGRSNGKDTQYF. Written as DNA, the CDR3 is TGTGCCAGCAGTTCCCGTAGCGGGAGGTCGAACGGTAAAGATACGCAGTATTTT.

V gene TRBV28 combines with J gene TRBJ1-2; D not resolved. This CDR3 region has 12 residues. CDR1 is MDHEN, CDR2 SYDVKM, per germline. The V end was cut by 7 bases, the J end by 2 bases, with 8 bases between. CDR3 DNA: TGTGCCAGCACCCAAACCAACTATGGCTACACCTTC. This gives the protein CASTQTNYGYTF.